This T cell receptor (beta chain) stems from a study of Graves' ophthalmopathy and Graves' hyperthyroidism. Amplifying from RNA transcripts, the study obtained TCR beta CDR3 regions. RT-PCR in the first round used HTBI primers; a second-round multiplex PCR followed. From the multiplex PCR reads, TCRdb called clonotypes with MiXCR, one entry per CDR3 protein. Of about 230,000 distinct CDR3 sequences in the sample, around 42% were seen once. PBMCs were isolated by Ficoll-Paque density gradient centrifugation, using about 9.2 ml of fresh peripheral blood as the starting material. Whole-study findings and limits: The model predicted progression of ophthalmopathy with a sensitivity of 60% to 71%, and its specificity was about 76%.

With respect to this clonotype: Antigen unknown.

The V segment lost 0 bases and the J segment 0 bases; nucleotides outside the gene matches: 9. The germline V gene encodes CDR1 LNHNV and CDR2 YYDKDF (reference sequence). The CDR3 is 19 residues long. Sample: peripheral blood. The receptor was isolated from an adult man with Graves' ophthalmopathy. The gene calls are TRBV15 and TRBJ2-7, with TRBD2 matching over 12 bases. In DNA, the CDR3 is TGTGCCACCAGCAGAGATCACACTGGACTAGCGGGGTTCTCCTACGAGCAGTACTTC. This translates into CATSRDHTGLAGFSYEQYF.